The 19 T cell receptor beta chains below were found in one sample sequenced in a study of PD-1 blockade in classical Hodgkin lymphoma. Described time point: cycle 4 day 1 (C4D1), after 6 weeks of nivolumab. Relapse was seen in all patients after autologous stem cell transplantation, and brentuximab vedotin exposure was variable. Isolation of CD8+ T cells from thawed PBMCs used magnetic negative selection. Produced via immunoSEQ multiplex PCR; TCRdb's table is partial and in-frame only. The data contain approximately 4,900 clones, approximately 62% of them singletons. Sequenced here: CD8+ T cells from blood, sampled before the fourth cycle of nivolumab. Every receptor here comes from a human donor with classical Hodgkin lymphoma.

V gene TRBV6-6 combines with J gene TRBJ1-5, with no clear D. The CDR3 runs 13 residues. V was shortened by 6 bases and J by 7 bases, with 13 bases between the two germline ends. Per the germline V gene, CDR1 is MNHNY and CDR2 is SVGAGI (reference sequence). Here the CDR3 DNA reads TGTGCCAGCAGCTCGGACTCTGAGCAGCCCCAGCATTTT. Protein sequence: CASSSDSEQPQHF.

The chain carries TRBV19 and TRBJ2-3; a possible D gene is TRBD2 (5 bases). V was cut by 10 bases and J by 4 bases, with 15 bases left in between. The CDR3 runs to 13 residues. The V gene's germline CDR1 is LNHDA and CDR2 SQIVND (reference sequence). The CDR3: CATALWGADTQYF. For the CDR3, the DNA is TGTGCCACCGCGTTATGGGGAGCAGATACGCAGTATTTT.

This chain uses TRBV7-2 with TRBJ1-6, with 7 bases lining up with TRBD1. CDR1 is SGHTA, CDR2 FQGNSA, per germline. V lost 5 bases, J lost 8 bases, and 6 bases stayed unmatched. CDR3 length equals 14 residues. CDR3 region: CASSPQGVYSPLHF. As DNA, the CDR3 is TGTGCCAGCAGCCCCCAGGGGGTTTATTCACCCCTCCACTTT. The entire variable domain, with the rest obtained from reference TRBV7-2 and TRBJ1-6, is as follows: GAGVSQSPSNKVTEKGKDVELRCDPISGHTALYWYRQSLGQGLEFLIYFQGNSAPDKSGLPSDRFSAERTGGSVSTLTIQRTQQEDSAVYLCASSPQGVYSPLHFGNGTRLTVT.

V usage is TRBV4-1 and J usage is TRBJ2-7; weak D call: TRBD1 (6 bases). Germline assignment: CDR1 MGHRA and CDR2 YSYEKL. V was shortened by 0 bases and J by 4 bases, with 7 bases between the two germline ends. The CDR3 loop spans 13 amino acids. CDR3 nucleotides: TGCGCCAGCAGCCAAGATAGGGGGTACGAGCAGTACTTC. Residues: CASSQDRGYEQYF.

This clone was picked up one time. J is TRBJ2-7 and V is TRBV28; 10 nucleotides align to TRBD2. This CDR3 spans 16 amino acids. Unmatched junction bases numbered 9, after V lost 5 bases and J lost 2 bases. CDR1 and CDR2 from the germline V gene are MDHEN and SYDVKM. The CDR3 DNA is TGTGCCAGCAGTCCCCCTAGCGGGAGTTTAACCTACGAGCAGTACTTC. It specifies CASSPPSGSLTYEQYF.

This clone was detected only once. The genes are TRBV27 and TRBJ2-1, with D tentatively TRBD1 (5 bases). CDR1 is MNHEY and CDR2 is SMNVEV in the germline V gene (reference sequence). The length of the CDR3 is 12 residues. Trimming took 5 bases from V and 7 from J, leaving 9 bases between them. The CDR3 loop is CASSPQGNEQFF. DNA of the CDR3: TGTGCCAGCAGTCCCCAGGGAAATGAGCAGTTCTTC.

A few counts support this clone. This sequence joins TRBV13 and TRBJ2-7; D is unresolved. Per germline, CDR1 PRHDT and CDR2 FYEKMQ (reference sequence). The germline V and J ends were trimmed by 0 bases and 2 bases, with 5 bases remaining between them. The CDR3 length is 13 residues. The CDR3 DNA is TGTGCCAGCAGCTTAGGACAGACCTACGAGCAGTACTTC. It translates to CASSLGQTYEQYF.

This clone was picked up one time. The J gene is TRBJ2-1, the V gene TRBV7-8; D may correspond to TRBD1 or TRBD2 (7 bases each). This CDR3 has 16 amino acids. The V end lost 5 bases, the J end lost 6 bases, and 20 bases lay between the germline ends. Germline assignment: CDR1 SGHVS and CDR2 FQNEAQ. DNA of the CDR3: TGTGCCAGCAGCCAGGGGGAGGGGTTGGTTGGCAATGAGCAGTTCTTC. Protein product: CASSQGEGLVGNEQFF.

The rearrangement joins TRBV7-9 to TRBJ1-1; D not resolved. V shed 4 bases and J shed 2 bases, with 11 bases lying between them. The germline CDR1 and CDR2 sequences are SEHNR and FQNEAQ (reference sequence). The CDR3 has 14 residues. The CDR3 here is CASSSSWGNTEAFF. The CDR3 region has the DNA TGTGCCAGCAGCTCAAGTTGGGGAAACACTGAAGCTTTCTTT. The full variable domain, its missing parts supplied by reference TRBV7-9 and TRBJ1-1, is DTGVSQNPRHKITKRGQNVTFRCDPISEHNRLYWYRQTLGQGPEFLTYFQNEAQLEKSRLLSDRFSAERPKGSFSTLEIQRTEQGDSAMYLCASSSSWGNTEAFFGQGTRLTVV.

This clone was detected only a few times. The chain has TRBV6-6 and TRBJ2-1; weak D call: TRBD2 (5 bases). The V gene's germline CDR1 is MNHNY and CDR2 SVGAGI (reference sequence). V was cut by 7 bases and J by 8 bases, with 18 bases left in between. CDR3 length: 14 amino acids. The DNA of the CDR3 is TGTGCCAGCACCCCGGGATCCACCTGGGATGAGCAGTTCTTC. It translates to CASTPGSTWDEQFF.

The chain has TRBV4-1 and TRBJ2-5; TRBD1 is a possible D gene (5 bases). The CDR3 is 14 amino acids. V lost 0 bases and J lost 4, with 9 bases in between. CDR1 and CDR2 (germline): MGHRA, YSYEKL. The CDR3 region has the DNA TGCGCCAGCAGCCAAGATTTAGGGGCAGAGACCCAGTACTTC. Its protein is CASSQDLGAETQYF.

This clone appeared a few times. This chain uses TRBV19 with TRBJ2-3, with TRBD1 identical over 7 bases. The V gene end was trimmed by 2 bases and the J gene end by 1 base; junction bases not matched to a gene: 6. The CDR3 runs 16 residues. Germline V lookup: CDR1 LNHDA, CDR2 SQIVND (reference sequence). Written as DNA, the CDR3 is TGTGCCAGTAGTATACAGGGGGTCTCCGGCACAGATACGCAGTATTTT. Amino acid sequence: CASSIQGVSGTDTQYF.

The table lists this clone with a count of one. The chain has TRBV11-2 and TRBJ2-7, with 9 nucleotides matching TRBD2. Unmatched junction bases numbered 5, after V lost 4 bases and J lost 4 bases. There are 14 residues in the CDR3. Per the germline V gene, CDR1 is SGHAT and CDR2 is FQNNGV. CDR3 amino acids: CASSSGLALYEQYF. For the CDR3, the DNA is TGTGCCAGCAGCTCCGGACTAGCGCTGTACGAGCAGTACTTC.

The chain joins TRBV9 to TRBJ2-2, with D maybe TRBD2 (5 bases). The CDR3 is 14 amino acids. CDR1 and CDR2 (germline): SGDLS, YYNGEE. With 3 bases removed from V and 2 bases from J, the gap between germline ends came to 8 bases. CDR3 DNA sequence: TGTGCCAGCAGCGCTGGGAGTAACACCGGGGAGCTGTTTTTT. Translating it yields CASSAGSNTGELFF.

The CDR3 nucleotides are TGTGCCAGCAGCTTAGGGACTAGCGGGGGCACAGATACGCAGTATTTT. Amino acids: CASSLGTSGGTDTQYF. The chain carries TRBV7-9 and TRBJ2-3; 12 bases are a match to TRBD2. The CDR3 is 16 amino acids. CDR1 SEHNR and CDR2 FQNEAQ come from the germline V gene (reference sequence). The J segment lost 1 base and the V segment lost 1 base, leaving 0 bases of the junction unmatched.

This rearrangement joins TRBV5-1 to TRBJ2-7; D not resolved. The CDR3 sequence is 13 residues long. In germline, CDR1 is SGHRS, CDR2 YFSETQ. Trimming pared 5 bases from V and 2 bases from J, leaving 11 bases between. The CDR3 loop reads CASSLSNTYEQYF. The CDR3 bases are TGCGCCAGCAGTTTAAGCAATACCTACGAGCAGTACTTC.

The J gene is TRBJ2-1, the V gene TRBV19; D is ambiguous. Trimming took 3 bases from V and 7 from J, leaving 10 bases between them. The CDR3 sequence is 13 residues long. Per the germline V gene, CDR1 is LNHDA and CDR2 is SQIVND (reference sequence). The CDR3 sequence: CASSMGWVNEQFF. The CDR3 DNA is TGTGCCAGTAGTATGGGGTGGGTAAATGAGCAGTTCTTC. Full variable domain (outside the CDR3, taken from reference TRBV19 and TRBJ2-1): DGGITQSPKYLFRKEGQNVTLSCEQNLNHDAMYWYRQDPGQGLRLIYYSQIVNDFQKGDIAEGYSVSREKKESFPLTVTSAQKNPTAFYLCASSMGWVNEQFFGPGTRLTVL.

This clone appeared a single time. The chain has TRBV4-1 and TRBJ1-2; D remains unclear. V was pared by 1 base and J by 4 bases, with 7 bases between. CDR3 length: 13 residues. The V gene's germline CDR1 is MGHRA and CDR2 YSYEKL. For the CDR3, the DNA is TGCGCCAGCAGCCAAGCCGAGCTCTATGGCTACACCTTC. It specifies CASSQAELYGYTF.

The chain carries TRBV27 and TRBJ2-1, with D possibly TRBD2 on 6 matching bases. The germline gives CDR1 MNHEY, CDR2 SMNVEV (reference sequence). The ends were cut back, 8 bases at V and 0 bases at J, with 11 bases in the middle. This CDR3 contains 14 residues. The CDR3 protein is CASAAGSSYNEQFF. The CDR3 DNA is TGTGCCAGCGCGGCGGGGAGCTCCTACAATGAGCAGTTCTTC.